This T cell receptor (beta chain) was recovered during a study of beta chain features in type 1 diabetes. Expressed TCRB transcripts were sequenced because the isolated RNA had all been reverse transcribed beforehand. Some clones are missing from TCRdb's copy, which holds only in-frame ones; the method was immunoSEQ multiplex PCR. The sample records around 180,000 clones, about 13% being singletons. Germline V gene sequence: CDR1 SGHTA, CDR2 FQGTGA. This CDR3 comprises 13 residues. The V end lost 5 bases, the J end lost 2 bases, and 9 bases lay between the germline ends. This clonotype was sampled from a woman aged 18-30 years in good health. The gene calls are TRBV7-3 and TRBJ1-1, with D unresolved. The sample consisted of central memory CD4+ T cells from blood. Here the CDR3 DNA reads TGTGCCAGCAGCCGTTCTAGAAACACTGAAGCTTTCTTT. Its protein is CASSRSRNTEAFF.